This is a list of T cell receptor beta chains from one sample in a study of blood T cells in healthy people across ages. TCRdb re-analysed the 5' RACE reads in MiXCR, keeping a single row per CDR3 protein. Counted here are 1.8 million or so distinct CDR3 sequences, about two fifths occurring once; the ten biggest clones make up more than 20%. The material sequenced was blood. Receptor source: a human donor in good health. Each CDR3 is given without its conserved first and last residue. The D gene is left open where the match is weak.

j_gene: TRBJ1-1
d_gene: .
v_gene: TRBV24-1
CDR3aa: ATSDEKNTEAF

j_gene: TRBJ2-7
d_gene: .
v_gene: TRBV15
CDR3aa: ATSREKGSYYEQY

j_gene: TRBJ1-5
d_gene: .
v_gene: TRBV7-2
CDR3aa: ASSDTTQPQH

j_gene: TRBJ2-7
d_gene: TRBD1
v_gene: TRBV20-1
CDR3aa: SARMTGGLTYEQY

j_gene: TRBJ1-1
d_gene: .
v_gene: TRBV12-5
CDR3aa: ASGLPTPLDTEAF

j_gene: TRBJ1-2
d_gene: .
v_gene: TRBV14
CDR3aa: ASSQVQANYGYT

j_gene: TRBJ1-2
d_gene: TRBD1
v_gene: TRBV9
CDR3aa: ASSVGEVGTGTYGYT

j_gene: TRBJ2-7
d_gene: .
v_gene: TRBV9
CDR3aa: ASTRGATAYEQY

j_gene: TRBJ1-5
d_gene: .
v_gene: TRBV29-1
CDR3aa: SVGAGQGPQH

j_gene: TRBJ2-5
d_gene: TRBD1
v_gene: TRBV24-1
CDR3aa: ATSDVGTAQETQY

j_gene: TRBJ1-2
d_gene: .
v_gene: TRBV29-1
CDR3aa: SVEGLDLLNYGYT

j_gene: TRBJ1-1
d_gene: .
v_gene: TRBV14
CDR3aa: ASSQGMATEAF

j_gene: TRBJ2-4
d_gene: TRBD2
v_gene: TRBV28
CDR3aa: ASSTWGSGGAKNIQY

j_gene: TRBJ2-5
d_gene: .
v_gene: TRBV4-1
CDR3aa: ASSQRSGYQETQY

j_gene: TRBJ1-2
d_gene: TRBD1
v_gene: TRBV4-1
CDR3aa: ASSQDTPGQGNNGYT

j_gene: TRBJ1-5
d_gene: .
v_gene: TRBV3-1
CDR3aa: ASSAEGISNQPQH

j_gene: TRBJ2-1
d_gene: TRBD1
v_gene: TRBV4-3
CDR3aa: ASSQEYAGQGGNIQF

j_gene: TRBJ1-2
d_gene: .
v_gene: TRBV15
CDR3aa: ATSYGRTNYGYT

j_gene: TRBJ2-7
d_gene: .
v_gene: TRBV7-9
CDR3aa: ASSLARYEQY

j_gene: TRBJ2-5
d_gene: TRBD2
v_gene: TRBV9
CDR3aa: ASSVEPAGGQETQY

j_gene: TRBJ2-5
d_gene: .
v_gene: TRBV20-1
CDR3aa: SARDQRLETQY

j_gene: TRBJ2-5
d_gene: .
v_gene: TRBV10-3
CDR3aa: AISESSLRETQY

j_gene: TRBJ2-7
d_gene: .
v_gene: TRBV27
CDR3aa: ASSLSWQGNVEQY

j_gene: TRBJ2-3
d_gene: TRBD2
v_gene: TRBV2
CDR3aa: ASTETSPDTQY

j_gene: TRBJ2-1
d_gene: .
v_gene: TRBV6-5
CDR3aa: ASSHPPGGSNEQF

j_gene: TRBJ2-5
d_gene: .
v_gene: TRBV6-2/TRBV6-3
CDR3aa: ASSYFVGASEKTQY

j_gene: TRBJ2-5
d_gene: .
v_gene: TRBV29-1
CDR3aa: SVVQVLQETQY

j_gene: TRBJ1-3
d_gene: .
v_gene: TRBV9
CDR3aa: ASSVATGNTIY

j_gene: TRBJ2-7
d_gene: .
v_gene: TRBV6-2/TRBV6-3
CDR3aa: ASSENFFTTEQY

j_gene: TRBJ2-7
d_gene: .
v_gene: TRBV20-1
CDR3aa: SAVRFLDRYEQY

j_gene: TRBJ2-5
d_gene: .
v_gene: TRBV4-3
CDR3aa: ASSQDFHRVETQY

j_gene: TRBJ2-7
d_gene: .
v_gene: TRBV6-1
CDR3aa: ASSSVSSSYEQY

j_gene: TRBJ2-5
d_gene: .
v_gene: TRBV20-1
CDR3aa: SATPGPTQETQY

j_gene: TRBJ2-1
d_gene: TRBD2
v_gene: TRBV20-1
CDR3aa: SAPTSGPNNEQF

j_gene: TRBJ2-1
d_gene: TRBD2
v_gene: TRBV12-3/TRBV12-4
CDR3aa: ASSLESGSPTDEQF

j_gene: TRBJ1-6
d_gene: .
v_gene: TRBV7-2
CDR3aa: ASSISGENSPLH

j_gene: TRBJ2-1
d_gene: .
v_gene: TRBV29-1
CDR3aa: SVWGTGREQF

j_gene: TRBJ1-2
d_gene: .
v_gene: TRBV29-1
CDR3aa: SVAEGVHGNGYT

j_gene: TRBJ2-3
d_gene: TRBD1
v_gene: TRBV7-8
CDR3aa: ASSLYSGGAGDTQY

j_gene: TRBJ2-1
d_gene: TRBD2
v_gene: TRBV27
CDR3aa: ASNVAGSYNEQF

j_gene: TRBJ1-6
d_gene: .
v_gene: TRBV29-1
CDR3aa: SVRTMGVNSPLH

j_gene: TRBJ1-1
d_gene: .
v_gene: TRBV5-5
CDR3aa: ASSLGGRRYTEAF

j_gene: TRBJ1-2
d_gene: .
v_gene: TRBV6-6
CDR3aa: ASSDRGVYGYT

j_gene: TRBJ2-3
d_gene: .
v_gene: TRBV29-1
CDR3aa: SAEGADTQY

j_gene: TRBJ2-7
d_gene: TRBD2
v_gene: TRBV29-1
CDR3aa: SVEILASKQY

j_gene: TRBJ2-7
d_gene: .
v_gene: TRBV5-1
CDR3aa: ASSLELGYYEQY

j_gene: TRBJ1-1
d_gene: .
v_gene: TRBV29-1
CDR3aa: SLRDGPNTEAF

j_gene: TRBJ2-7
d_gene: .
v_gene: TRBV7-8
CDR3aa: ASSRSGGRTYEQY

j_gene: TRBJ1-2
d_gene: .
v_gene: TRBV30
CDR3aa: AWSVQGASGYT

j_gene: TRBJ1-1
d_gene: .
v_gene: TRBV7-3
CDR3aa: ASSFFWGTEAF

j_gene: TRBJ1-1
d_gene: .
v_gene: TRBV5-1
CDR3aa: ASSLGPSQANTEAF

j_gene: TRBJ2-6
d_gene: .
v_gene: TRBV6-1
CDR3aa: ASSGTHGANVLT

j_gene: TRBJ2-3
d_gene: TRBD2
v_gene: TRBV7-6
CDR3aa: ASSFSGGETDTQY

j_gene: TRBJ2-7
d_gene: .
v_gene: TRBV7-6
CDR3aa: ASSLAGDPPYEQY

j_gene: TRBJ2-7
d_gene: .
v_gene: TRBV15
CDR3aa: ATSRDWGRGGEQY